Listed here are 8 T cell receptor beta chains from one sample, sequenced in a study of blood T cell repertoires in COVID-19. Generated by immunoSEQ multiplex PCR, the TCRdb table keeps only in-frame clones and is missing some. The table has about 370,000 clones, 80% to 90% seen once; the top ten hold about 1%. The material sequenced was PBMCs or T cells enriched from blood (not recorded which). All receptors derive from a man between 18 and 35 years old who had recovered from COVID-19.

V gene TRBV3-1 (or the pseudogene TRBV3-2) combines with J gene TRBJ1-6; a possible D gene is TRBD1 (6 bases). This CDR3 has 19 amino acids. The ends were cut back, 0 bases at V and 7 bases at J, with 22 bases in the middle. Germline V gene sequence: CDR1 LGHDT, CDR2 YNNKEL (reference sequence). For the CDR3, the DNA is TGTGCCAGCAGCCAAGATCTATACCCCTTTTGGACAGAAAATTCACCCCTCCACTTT. Its protein is CASSQDLYPFWTENSPLHF.

The chain employs TRBV5-1 and TRBJ2-7; a possible D gene is TRBD2 (5 bases). V dropped 2 bases and J dropped 2 bases, with 11 bases sitting between them. Per the germline V gene, CDR1 is SGHRS and CDR2 is YFSETQ. The CDR3 runs to 14 residues. The CDR3 nucleotides are TGCGCCAGCAGCTTCGCCGGGATGCCCTACGAGCAGTACTTC. This translates into CASSFAGMPYEQYF.

The chain joins TRBV5-1 to TRBJ2-2; D may be TRBD1 (5 bases). CDR3 length: 15 residues. The germline CDR1 and CDR2 sequences are SGHRS and YFSETQ. Trimming took 1 base from V and 7 from J, leaving 14 bases between them. Here the CDR3 DNA reads TGCGCCAGCAGCTTGAACCCAGGGTCGGGCGGGGAGCTGTTTTTT. Translating it yields CASSLNPGSGGELFF.

The V and J genes are TRBV7-3 and TRBJ2-1, with TRBD2 matching over 12 bases. Germline trimming cut 2 bases from V and 9 bases from J; bases unmatched to any gene: 8. CDR3 length: 16 residues. CDR1 and CDR2 (germline): SGHTA, FQGTGA. CDR3 nucleotides: TGTGCCAGCAGCTTACGTGGGACTAGCGGGCAGGTTGAGCAGTTCTTC. It codes for CASSLRGTSGQVEQFF.

V is TRBV3-1 (or the pseudogene TRBV3-2) and J is TRBJ1-1; weak D call: TRBD1 (6 bases). CDR1 LGHDT and CDR2 YNNKEL come from the germline V gene (reference sequence). Trimming took off 5 bases at V and 4 bases at J, with 11 bases between the two ends. The CDR3 runs to 13 residues. DNA of the CDR3: TGTGCCAGCAGCTCTCACAGGGCCACTGAAGCTTTCTTT. Protein product: CASSSHRATEAFF.

This chain connects TRBV24-1 to TRBJ1-2, with TRBD1 identical over 7 bases. Germline trimming cut 3 bases from V and 7 bases from J; bases unmatched to any gene: 7. The CDR3 has 14 amino acids. The germline V gene encodes CDR1 KGHDR and CDR2 SFDVKD. CDR3 DNA sequence: TGTGCCACCAGTGATCGGGACAGAGATCGTGGCTACACCTTC. It codes for CATSDRDRDRGYTF.

The chain joins TRBV18 to TRBJ2-1; 13 nucleotides match TRBD2. Germline CDR1 and CDR2: KGHSH and LQKENI. Trimming removed 7 bases from V and 7 bases from J; junction bases left unmatched: 4. The CDR3 spans 14 residues. CDR3 bases: TGTGCCAGCTACCCGGGACTAGCGGGAAATGAGCAGTTCTTC. This sequence encodes CASYPGLAGNEQFF.

This chain uses TRBV21-1 with TRBJ1-1; TRBD1, the table's D call, was not compared with the DNA. TRBV21-1 corresponds to a pseudogene. The CDR3 is 16 amino acids. The chain's CDR3 is CASSKVRKGKNTEAFF. DNA of the CDR3: TGTGCCAGCAGCAAAGTGAGGAAGGGGAAGAACACTGAAGCTTTCTTT.